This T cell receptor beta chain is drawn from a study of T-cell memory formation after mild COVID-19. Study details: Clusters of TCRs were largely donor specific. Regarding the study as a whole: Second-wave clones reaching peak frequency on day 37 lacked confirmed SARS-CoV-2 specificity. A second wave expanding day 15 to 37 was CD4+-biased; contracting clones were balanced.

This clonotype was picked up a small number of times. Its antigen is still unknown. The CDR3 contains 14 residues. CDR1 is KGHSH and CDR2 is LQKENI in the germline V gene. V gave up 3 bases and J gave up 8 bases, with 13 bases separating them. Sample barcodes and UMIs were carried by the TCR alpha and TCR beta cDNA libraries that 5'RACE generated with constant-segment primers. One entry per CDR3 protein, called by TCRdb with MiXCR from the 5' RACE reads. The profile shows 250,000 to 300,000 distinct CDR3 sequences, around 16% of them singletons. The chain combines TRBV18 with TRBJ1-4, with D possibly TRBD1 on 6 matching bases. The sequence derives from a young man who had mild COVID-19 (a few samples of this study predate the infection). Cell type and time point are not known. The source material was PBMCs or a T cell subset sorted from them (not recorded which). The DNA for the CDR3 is TGTGCCAGCTCACCGGACAGCCGTCGGGAAAAACTGTTTTTT. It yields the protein CASSPDSRREKLFF.